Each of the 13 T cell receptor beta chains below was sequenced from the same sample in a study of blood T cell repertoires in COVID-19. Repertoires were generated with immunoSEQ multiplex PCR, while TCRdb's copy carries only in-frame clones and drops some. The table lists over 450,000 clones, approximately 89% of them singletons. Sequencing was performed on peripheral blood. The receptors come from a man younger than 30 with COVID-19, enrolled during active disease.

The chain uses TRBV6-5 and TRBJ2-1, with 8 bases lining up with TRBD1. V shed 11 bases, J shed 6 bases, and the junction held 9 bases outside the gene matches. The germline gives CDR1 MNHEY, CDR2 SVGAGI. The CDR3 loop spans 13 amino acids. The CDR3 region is CALGQGEVNEQFF. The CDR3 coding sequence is TGTGCCCTTGGACAGGGAGAAGTCAATGAGCAGTTCTTC.

In DNA form, the CDR3 reads TGCAGCGTCCGGGTGAGGGCTTACGAGCAGTACTTC. Its protein product is CSVRVRAYEQYF. J is TRBJ2-7 and V is TRBV29-1; the D gene is possibly TRBD2 (5 bases). The CDR3 sequence is 12 residues long. Germline V gene lookup returns CDR1 SQVTM and CDR2 ANQGSEA. V was cut by 6 bases and J by 4 bases, with 13 bases left in between.

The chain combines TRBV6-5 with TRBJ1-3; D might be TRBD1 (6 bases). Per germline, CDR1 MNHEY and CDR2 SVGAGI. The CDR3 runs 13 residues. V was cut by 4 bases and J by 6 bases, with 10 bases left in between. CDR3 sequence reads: CASSSPGENTIYF. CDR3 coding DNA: TGTGCCAGCAGTTCCCCAGGGGAAAACACCATATATTTT.

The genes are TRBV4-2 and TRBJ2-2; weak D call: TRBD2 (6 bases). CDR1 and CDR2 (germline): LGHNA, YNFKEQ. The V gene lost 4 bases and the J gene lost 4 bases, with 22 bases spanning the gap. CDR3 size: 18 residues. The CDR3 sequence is CASSLEGAGASLTGELFF. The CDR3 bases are TGTGCCAGCAGCCTAGAAGGAGCGGGCGCGTCCCTCACCGGGGAGCTGTTTTTT.

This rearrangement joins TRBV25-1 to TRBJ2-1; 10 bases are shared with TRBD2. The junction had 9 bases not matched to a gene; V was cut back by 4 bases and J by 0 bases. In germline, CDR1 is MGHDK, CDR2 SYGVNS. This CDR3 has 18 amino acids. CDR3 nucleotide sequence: TGTGCCAGCAGTGTGACTAGCGGGTCCAAAAGCTCCTACAATGAGCAGTTCTTC. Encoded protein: CASSVTSGSKSSYNEQFF.

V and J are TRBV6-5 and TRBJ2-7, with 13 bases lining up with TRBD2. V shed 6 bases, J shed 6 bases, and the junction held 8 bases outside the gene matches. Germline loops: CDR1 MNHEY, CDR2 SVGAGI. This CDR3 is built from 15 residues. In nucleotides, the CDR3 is TGTGCCAGCAGCGGACTAGCGGGAGTCTCGAGCGAGCAGTACTTC. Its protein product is CASSGLAGVSSEQYF.

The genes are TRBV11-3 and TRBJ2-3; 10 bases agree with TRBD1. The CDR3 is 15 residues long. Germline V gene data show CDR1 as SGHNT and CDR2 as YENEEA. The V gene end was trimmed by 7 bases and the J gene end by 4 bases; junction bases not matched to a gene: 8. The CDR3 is CASTTDRGDADTQYF. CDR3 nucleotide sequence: TGTGCCAGCACCACGGACAGGGGGGATGCAGATACGCAGTATTTT.

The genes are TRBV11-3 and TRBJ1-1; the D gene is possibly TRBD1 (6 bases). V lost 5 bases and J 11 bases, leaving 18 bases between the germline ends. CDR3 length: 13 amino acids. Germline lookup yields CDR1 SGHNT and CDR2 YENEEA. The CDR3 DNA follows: TGTGCCAGCAGCCCTGGGGGCAGGGGTAGGGCTTTCTTT. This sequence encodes CASSPGGRGRAFF.

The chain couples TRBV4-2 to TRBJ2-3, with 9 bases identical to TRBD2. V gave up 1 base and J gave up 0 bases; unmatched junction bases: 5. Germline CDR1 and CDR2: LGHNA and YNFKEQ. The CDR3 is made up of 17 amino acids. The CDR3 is CASSQVASGASTDTQYF. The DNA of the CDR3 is TGTGCCAGCAGCCAAGTGGCTAGCGGGGCCAGCACAGATACGCAGTATTTT.

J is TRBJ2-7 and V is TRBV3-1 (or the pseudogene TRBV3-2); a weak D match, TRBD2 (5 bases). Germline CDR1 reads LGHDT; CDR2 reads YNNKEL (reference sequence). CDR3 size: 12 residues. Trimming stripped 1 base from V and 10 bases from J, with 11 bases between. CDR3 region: CASSQGWASQYF. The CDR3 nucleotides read TGTGCCAGCAGCCAAGGGTGGGCTAGCCAGTACTTC.

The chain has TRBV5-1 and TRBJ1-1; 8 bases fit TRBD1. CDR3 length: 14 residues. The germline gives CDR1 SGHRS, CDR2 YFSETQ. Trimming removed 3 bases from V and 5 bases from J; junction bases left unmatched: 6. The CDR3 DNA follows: TGCGCCAGCAGCTCCCAGGGGGCGGAAACTGAAGCTTTCTTT. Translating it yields CASSSQGAETEAFF.

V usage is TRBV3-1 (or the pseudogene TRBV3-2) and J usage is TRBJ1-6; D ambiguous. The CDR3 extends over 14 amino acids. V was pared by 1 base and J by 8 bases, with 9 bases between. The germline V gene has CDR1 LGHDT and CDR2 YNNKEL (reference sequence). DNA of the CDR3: TGTGCCAGCAGCCAAGTCTCCGTAGATTCACCCCTCCACTTT. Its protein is CASSQVSVDSPLHF.

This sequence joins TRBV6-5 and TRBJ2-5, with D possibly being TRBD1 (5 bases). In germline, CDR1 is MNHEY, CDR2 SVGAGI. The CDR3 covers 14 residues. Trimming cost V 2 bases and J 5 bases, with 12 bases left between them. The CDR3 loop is CASSYDRPPETQYF. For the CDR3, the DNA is TGTGCCAGCAGTTACGACAGACCCCCGGAGACCCAGTACTTC.